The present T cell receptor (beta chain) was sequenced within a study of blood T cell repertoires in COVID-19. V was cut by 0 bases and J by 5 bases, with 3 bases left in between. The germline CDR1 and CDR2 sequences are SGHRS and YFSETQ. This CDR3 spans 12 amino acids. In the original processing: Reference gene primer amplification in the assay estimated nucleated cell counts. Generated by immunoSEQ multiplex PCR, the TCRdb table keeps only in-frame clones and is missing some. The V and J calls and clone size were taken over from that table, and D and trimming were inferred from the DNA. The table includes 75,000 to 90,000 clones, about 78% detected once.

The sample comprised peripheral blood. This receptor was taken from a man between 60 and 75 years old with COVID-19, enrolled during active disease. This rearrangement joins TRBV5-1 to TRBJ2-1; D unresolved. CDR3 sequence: CASSLDNNEQFF. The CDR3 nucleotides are TGCGCCAGCAGCTTGGATAACAATGAGCAGTTCTTC. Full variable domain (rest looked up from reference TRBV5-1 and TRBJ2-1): KAGVTQTPRYLIKTRGQQVTLSCSPISGHRSVSWYQQTPGQGLQFLFEYFSETQRNKGNFPGRFSGRQFSNSRSEMNVSTLELGDSALYLCASSLDNNEQFFGPGTRLTVL.